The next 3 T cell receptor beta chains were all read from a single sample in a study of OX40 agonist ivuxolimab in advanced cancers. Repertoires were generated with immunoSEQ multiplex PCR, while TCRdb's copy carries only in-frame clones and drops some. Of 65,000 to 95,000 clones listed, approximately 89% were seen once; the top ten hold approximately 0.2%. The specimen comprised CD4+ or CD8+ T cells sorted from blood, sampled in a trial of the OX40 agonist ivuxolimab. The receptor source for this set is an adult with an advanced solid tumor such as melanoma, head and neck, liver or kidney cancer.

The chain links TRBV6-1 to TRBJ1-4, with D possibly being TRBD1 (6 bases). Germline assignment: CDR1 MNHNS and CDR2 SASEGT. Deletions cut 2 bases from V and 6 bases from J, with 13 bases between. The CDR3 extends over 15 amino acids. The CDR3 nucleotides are TGTGCCAGCAGTGAAATGAGGGGGTTTCATGAAAAACTGTTTTTT. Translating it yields CASSEMRGFHEKLFF.

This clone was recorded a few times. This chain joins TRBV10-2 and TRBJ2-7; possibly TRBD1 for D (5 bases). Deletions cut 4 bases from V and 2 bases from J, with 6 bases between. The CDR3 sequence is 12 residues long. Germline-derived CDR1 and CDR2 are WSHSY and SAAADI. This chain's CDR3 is CASSGQTYEQYF. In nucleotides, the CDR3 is TGCGCCAGCAGTGGACAGACCTACGAGCAGTACTTC.

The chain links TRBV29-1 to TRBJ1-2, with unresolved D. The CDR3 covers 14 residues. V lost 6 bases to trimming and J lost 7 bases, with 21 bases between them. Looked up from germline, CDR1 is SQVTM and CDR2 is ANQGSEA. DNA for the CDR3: TGCAGCGTCGCCGGACTGGTCGGCGATGGTGGCTACACCTTC. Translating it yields CSVAGLVGDGGYTF.